Each of the 31 T cell receptor beta chains below was sequenced from the same sample in a study of T-cell reconstitution after alpha-beta-depleted transplantation in children. Unique molecular identifiers were used to barcode this TCRbeta library. TCRdb analysed the PCR reads with MiXCR anew, one entry per CDR3 protein. The sample has fewer than 550,000 distinct CDR3 sequences; 15% to 20% are singletons. Sequences were derived from PBMCs, mostly from graft donor cells, sampled 360 days after TCRalphabeta/CD19-depleted stem cell transplant. These receptors were taken from a boy in the first two years of life who had a stem cell transplant for Wiskott-Aldrich syndrome, so the T cells may come from the graft donor.

The V call is TRBV6-2 or TRBV6-3, the J call TRBJ2-2; 10 nucleotides align to TRBD1. CDR1 is MNHEY and CDR2 is SVGEGT in the germline V gene. This CDR3 comprises 16 residues. V lost 6 bases to trimming and J lost 6 bases; unmatched junction nucleotides: 10. Here the CDR3 DNA reads TGTGCCAGCAGCCCCTCCGACAGGGGGCTCCCCGGGGAGCTGTTTTTT. Residues: CASSPSDRGLPGELFF.

This chain connects TRBV6-1 to TRBJ2-1; 11 bases agree with TRBD2. J lost 15 bases, V lost 5 bases, and 9 bases had no gene match. CDR1 and CDR2 (germline): MNHNS, SASEGT. The CDR3 is made up of 13 amino acids. The CDR3 reads CASSLLAGGPGFF. CDR3 nucleotide sequence: TGTGCCAGCAGTCTATTAGCGGGAGGGCCCGGGTTCTTC.

This clonotype was seen repeatedly, ten times or more. V and J are TRBV2 and TRBJ2-5; TRBD1 or TRBD2 may be the D gene (6 bases each). Trimming removed 3 bases from V and 5 bases from J, with 13 bases in between. The germline CDR1 and CDR2 sequences are SNHLY and FYNNEI. The CDR3 runs to 14 residues. CDR3 sequence reads: CASSDWGAGETQYF. The CDR3 region has the DNA TGTGCCAGCAGTGATTGGGGGGCAGGGGAGACCCAGTACTTC.

This clonotype occurred a few times. The rearrangement uses TRBV4-1 and TRBJ1-2, with D unresolved. The CDR3 spans 13 residues. Germline CDR1 reads MGHRA; CDR2 reads YSYEKL. The germline V and J ends were trimmed by 2 bases and 5 bases, with 9 bases remaining between them. CDR3 coding DNA: TGCGCCAGCAGCCAAAGGGTACGGTATGGCTACACCTTC. Protein sequence: CASSQRVRYGYTF.

The chain carries TRBV7-6 and TRBJ2-6; 8 nucleotides match TRBD1. Trimming took 5 bases from V and 5 from J; bases not matched to a gene: 17. Germline V gene lookup returns CDR1 SGHVS and CDR2 FNYEAQ. This CDR3 has 19 amino acids. CDR3 nucleotide sequence: TGTGCCAGCAGCGGTCCCACGACAGGGGATCTACTCTGGGCCAACGTCCTGACTTTC. This gives the protein CASSGPTTGDLLWANVLTF.

V and J are TRBV6-5 and TRBJ2-3; the match to TRBD2 covers 11 bases. CDR1 and CDR2 from the germline V gene are MNHEY and SVGAGI. Germline trimming cut 7 bases from V and 4 bases from J; bases unmatched to any gene: 10. The CDR3 totals 16 residues. The CDR3 region is CASKTRSGREPDTQYF. In nucleotides, the CDR3 is TGTGCCAGCAAAACTCGTAGCGGGAGGGAACCAGATACGCAGTATTTT.

The chain recombines TRBV6-6 with TRBJ1-4; D remains unclear. The V end was cut by 5 bases, the J end by 4 bases, with 8 bases between. The CDR3 contains 13 residues. CDR1 is MNHNY, CDR2 SVGAGI, per germline (reference sequence). This chain's CDR3 is CASSRRLNEKLFF. CDR3 nucleotide sequence: TGTGCCAGCAGTCGTCGGCTTAATGAAAAACTGTTTTTT.

A few counts support this clonotype. The rearrangement uses TRBV15 and TRBJ2-3; D possibly corresponds to TRBD2 (6 bases). Germline V gene data show CDR1 as LNHNV and CDR2 as YYDKDF (reference sequence). Trimming left V 1 base short and J 6 bases short, with 17 bases between. This CDR3 is 16 amino acids long. The CDR3 loop is CATSRGLSGSGDTQYF. The CDR3 region has the DNA TGTGCCACCAGCAGAGGTCTTTCGGGGAGCGGGGATACGCAGTATTTT.

This clonotype came up once. The chain uses TRBV7-2 and TRBJ2-1, with 10 positions matching TRBD1. The germline CDR1 and CDR2 sequences are SGHTA and FQGNSA. V lost 5 bases to trimming and J lost 4 bases; unmatched junction nucleotides: 5. There are 15 residues in the CDR3. The CDR3 nucleotides are TGTGCCAGCAGCCCGACAGGGGGCGCGTACAATGAGCAGTTCTTC. Translated, it gives CASSPTGGAYNEQFF.

This clonotype was observed a few times. The rearrangement uses TRBV7-9 and TRBJ2-1, with 8 nucleotides matching TRBD2. Trimming removed 3 bases from V and 12 bases from J; junction bases left unmatched: 13. CDR3 length: 15 amino acids. From germline, CDR1 is SEHNR and CDR2 FQNEAQ (reference sequence). Written as DNA, the CDR3 is TGTGCCAGCAGCTTTGGGGGACTAGTGCTGTCCGGGCAGTTCTTC. Amino acid sequence: CASSFGGLVLSGQFF.

This clonotype was detected only a few times. The chain links TRBV12-3 or TRBV12-4 to TRBJ2-1; 10 nucleotides match TRBD2. The junction had 10 bases not matched to a gene; V was cut back by 5 bases and J by 9 bases. This CDR3 is built from 15 residues. The CDR3: CASSTPPSGGGEQFF. The CDR3 DNA reads as TGTGCCAGCAGTACGCCCCCTAGCGGGGGAGGTGAGCAGTTCTTC.

The chain recombines TRBV7-9 with TRBJ1-3; D gene ambiguous. The CDR3 contains 15 residues. V lost 2 bases and J 0 bases, leaving 8 bases between the germline ends. Germline CDR1 is SEHNR and CDR2 is FQNEAQ (reference sequence). The CDR3 reads CASSLFGISGNTIYF. CDR3 coding DNA: TGTGCCAGCAGCTTATTCGGTATCTCTGGAAACACCATATATTTT.

In this sample, this clonotype turned up a few times. This chain links TRBV5-1 with TRBJ2-5; D is undetermined. Trimming removed 2 bases at V and 2 bases at J, with 10 bases between. This CDR3 has 14 residues. Germline assignment: CDR1 SGHRS and CDR2 YFSETQ. The CDR3 sequence: CASSFGIVQETQYF. CDR3 bases: TGCGCCAGCAGCTTTGGGATTGTTCAAGAGACCCAGTACTTC. Full variable domain (missing parts from reference TRBV5-1 and TRBJ2-5): KAGVTQTPRYLIKTRGQQVTLSCSPISGHRSVSWYQQTPGQGLQFLFEYFSETQRNKGNFPGRFSGRQFSNSRSEMNVSTLELGDSALYLCASSFGIVQETQYFGPGTRLLVL.

Comments on this clonotype: A read error is possible here, since a much larger clone lies one base away. The chain uses TRBV27 and TRBJ2-5, with unresolved D. Between the trimmed V and J ends, which lost 3 bases and 6 bases, there was a span of 5 bases. CDR3 length equals 11 residues. CDR1 and CDR2 (germline): MNHEY, SMNVEV (reference sequence). The CDR3 nucleotides are TGTGCCAGCAGTTTCGGACAGACCCAGTACTTC. The encoded protein is CASSFGQTQYF.

This clonotype was observed a few times. This rearrangement joins TRBV4-1 to TRBJ2-7; D unclear. This CDR3 comprises 14 residues. Germline V gene data show CDR1 as MGHRA and CDR2 as YSYEKL. The ends were cut back, 2 bases at V and 0 bases at J, with 8 bases in the middle. As DNA, the CDR3 is TGCGCCAGCAGCCAACCCAGTGCCTCCTACGAGCAGTACTTC. Residues: CASSQPSASYEQYF.

This chain joins TRBV6-1 and TRBJ2-6, with D maybe TRBD2 (7 bases). The CDR3 totals 16 residues. V was cut by 4 bases and J by 3 bases, with 13 bases left in between. Per the germline V gene, CDR1 is MNHNS and CDR2 is SASEGT. The DNA of the CDR3 is TGTGCCAGCAGTGCGCGAGGGGGGGTTGGGGCCAACGTCCTGACTTTC. Protein sequence: CASSARGGVGANVLTF.

In its sample, this clonotype was seen a few times. The rearrangement joins TRBV7-8 to TRBJ2-3, with TRBD2 as a possible D gene (6 bases). The CDR3 length is 15 residues. V gave up 5 bases and J gave up 0 bases, with 12 bases separating them. Germline V lookup: CDR1 SGHVS, CDR2 FQNEAQ. CDR3 in amino acids: CASSSARGSTDTQYF. The CDR3 nucleotides are TGTGCCAGCAGCAGCGCCCGGGGGAGCACAGATACGCAGTATTTT.

The J gene is TRBJ2-7, the V gene TRBV12-3 or TRBV12-4; D may be TRBD1 (6 bases). Trimming removed 2 bases from V and 6 bases from J, with 8 bases in between. CDR3 size: 12 residues. The CDR3 DNA is TGTGCCAGCAGTTTAAGACAGGTCGAGCAGTACTTC. It specifies CASSLRQVEQYF.

The V and J genes are TRBV7-9 and TRBJ2-3; 9 positions agree with TRBD1. From germline, CDR1 is SEHNR and CDR2 FQNEAQ (reference sequence). This CDR3 contains 16 residues. Losses at the gene ends were 4 bases for V and 6 bases for J; bases not matched to a gene: 11. CDR3 region: CASSSTPRDREDTQYF. The CDR3 DNA follows: TGTGCCAGCAGCTCAACCCCCCGGGACAGGGAGGATACGCAGTATTTT.

V usage is TRBV24-1 and J usage is TRBJ2-3; 11 nucleotides line up with TRBD2. The CDR3 has 18 residues. Germline lookup yields CDR1 KGHDR and CDR2 SFDVKD. The V gene end was trimmed by 3 bases and the J gene end by 3 bases; junction bases not matched to a gene: 10. CDR3 in amino acids: CATSDPRGTSGRTDTQYF. In nucleotides, the CDR3 is TGTGCCACCAGTGATCCTAGGGGGACTAGCGGCCGGACAGATACGCAGTATTTT.

The rearrangement joins TRBV9 to TRBJ2-5; maybe TRBD2 (5 bases). Trimming cost V 0 bases and J 2 bases, with 17 bases left between them. The CDR3 is 17 amino acids. The germline V gene encodes CDR1 SGDLS and CDR2 YYNGEE. Here the CDR3 reads CASSVADYGGPQETQYF. The CDR3 coding sequence is TGTGCCAGCAGCGTAGCCGACTATGGCGGGCCTCAAGAGACCCAGTACTTC. The full variable domain, its missing parts supplied by reference TRBV9 and TRBJ2-5, is DSGVTQTPKHLITATGQRVTLRCSPRSGDLSVYWYQQSLDQGLQFLIQYYNGEERAKGNILERFSAQQFPDLHSELNLSSLELGDSALYFCASSVADYGGPQETQYFGPGTRLLVL.

J is TRBJ2-7 and V is TRBV20-1; 7 bases are shared with TRBD1. Germline-derived CDR1 and CDR2 are DFQATT and SNEGSKA (reference sequence). The length of the CDR3 is 15 residues. V lost 2 bases to trimming and J lost 7 bases; unmatched junction nucleotides: 14. DNA of the CDR3: TGCAGTGCTAGACGAAAGGGGGCACCCTTGTGGGAGCAGTACTTC. Its protein is CSARRKGAPLWEQYF.

This clonotype was observed a handful of times. In DNA form, the CDR3 reads TGTGCCAGCAGCTTTACGACAGGGGGCATCGAGCAGTACTTC. Encoded protein: CASSFTTGGIEQYF. The chain links TRBV7-2 to TRBJ2-7, with 10 nucleotides matching TRBD1. Germline CDR1 reads SGHTA; CDR2 reads FQGNSA. The CDR3 length is 14 residues. V shed 3 bases, J shed 6 bases, and the junction held 5 bases outside the gene matches.

This clonotype was observed at least ten times. The chain links TRBV28 to TRBJ2-5; 7 bases map to TRBD1. The V segment lost 7 bases and the J segment 5 bases; nucleotides outside the gene matches: 10. The CDR3 has 14 amino acids. In germline, CDR1 is MDHEN, CDR2 SYDVKM. The CDR3 sequence: CASIRGGSVETQYF. CDR3 coding DNA: TGTGCCAGCATAAGAGGGGGCTCGGTGGAGACCCAGTACTTC.

A few counts support this clonotype. This chain joins TRBV5-1 and TRBJ1-6, with unresolved D. The germline V gene has CDR1 SGHRS and CDR2 YFSETQ. Trimming stripped 0 bases from V and 2 bases from J, with 9 bases between. This CDR3 has 16 amino acids. This CDR3 is CASSLVKGPYNSPLHF. CDR3 in DNA: TGCGCCAGCAGCTTGGTAAAGGGCCCCTATAATTCACCCCTCCACTTT.

This clonotype was observed a handful of times. The chain carries TRBV11-1 and TRBJ2-6, with D possibly being TRBD1 (5 bases). Germline-derived CDR1 and CDR2 are SGHAT and FQDESV (reference sequence). With 3 bases removed from V and 2 bases from J, the gap between germline ends came to 20 bases. The CDR3 consists of 19 residues. The CDR3, as DNA: TGTGCCAGCAGCTTTAGTCAGTCCTTAATAGGGGCTGGGGCCAACGTCCTGACTTTC. Protein product: CASSFSQSLIGAGANVLTF.

The gene calls are TRBV20-1 and TRBJ2-3; the D gene is possibly TRBD2 (5 bases). Deletions cut 0 bases from V and 0 bases from J, with 13 bases between. Germline CDR1 is DFQATT and CDR2 is SNEGSKA (reference sequence). This CDR3 spans 16 amino acids. As DNA, the CDR3 is TGCAGTGCTAGAGATCGGCCCCGAGGGAGCACAGATACGCAGTATTTT. Encoded protein: CSARDRPRGSTDTQYF.

This clonotype has just one count. This chain links TRBV10-3 with TRBJ1-6; D perhaps matches TRBD1 (6 bases). Trimming stripped 5 bases from V and 7 bases from J, with 15 bases between. Germline assignment: CDR1 ENHRY and CDR2 SYGVKD. The length of the CDR3 is 15 residues. CDR3 bases: TGTGCCATCAGTTCCACCTTACAGGGAAATTCACCCCTCCACTTT. It encodes CAISSTLQGNSPLHF.

This clonotype was counted between two and nine times. J is TRBJ2-7 and V is TRBV14; D may be TRBD2 (5 bases). The CDR3 has 15 amino acids. V was cut by 4 bases and J by 0 bases, with 13 bases left in between. In germline, CDR1 is SGHDN, CDR2 FVKESK. The CDR3 loop is CASSPWTGSSYEQYF. As DNA, the CDR3 is TGTGCCAGCAGCCCCTGGACGGGGAGCTCCTACGAGCAGTACTTC.

The V gene is TRBV12-3 or TRBV12-4, the J gene TRBJ2-3; 11 bases are shared with TRBD2. The V and J ends lost 6 bases and 1 base, in that order; junction bases with no gene match: 6. The CDR3 covers 16 residues. The CDR3, as DNA: TGTGCCAGCAGGGATAGCGGGAGGGCCGGCACAGATACGCAGTATTTT. Translating it yields CASRDSGRAGTDTQYF.

This chain uses TRBV6-1 with TRBJ2-7; TRBD2 aligns across 10 bases. With V trimmed by 7 bases and J by 2 bases, 8 bases remained unmatched. The CDR3 consists of 15 residues. Per germline, CDR1 MNHNS and CDR2 SASEGT. The CDR3: CASIFLAGATYEQYF. CDR3 DNA: TGTGCCAGCATTTTTCTAGCGGGAGCTACCTACGAGCAGTACTTC.